Sequencing of this T cell receptor (beta chain) was carried out in a study of molecular identifiers for immune sequencing clone quantification. The study, taken as a whole, reports: Sharing of a barcode by identical TCR molecules could cause highly expanded clone sizes to be underestimated.

Naive CD8 T cells underwent sorting with the CD8+CD4-CCR7+CD45RA+ definition. This clonotype was observed a few times. Its antigen is currently unknown. A single record per CDR3 protein comes from TCRdb applying MiXCR to the PCR reads. The sample lists approximately 670,000 distinct CDR3 sequences, 15% to 20% occurring once. This CDR3 is 17 amino acids long. The ends lost 0 bases at V and 6 bases at J; junction bases unmatched: 9. Germline loops: CDR1 SGHAT, CDR2 FQNNGV. Source material: naive CD8+ T cells from blood, with Jurkat cell RNA spiked in. As for subset: FACS-sorted CD8+CD4-CCR7+CD45RA+ naive T cells. The gene calls are TRBV11-2 and TRBJ2-1; 9 bases fit TRBD2. The receptor was isolated from a human donor in good health. Some libraries in this study had Jurkat cell RNA spiked in. CDR3 in amino acids: CASSLDPFAGGLNEQFF. The CDR3 coding sequence is TGTGCCAGCAGCTTAGATCCATTCGCGGGAGGGCTCAATGAGCAGTTCTTC.